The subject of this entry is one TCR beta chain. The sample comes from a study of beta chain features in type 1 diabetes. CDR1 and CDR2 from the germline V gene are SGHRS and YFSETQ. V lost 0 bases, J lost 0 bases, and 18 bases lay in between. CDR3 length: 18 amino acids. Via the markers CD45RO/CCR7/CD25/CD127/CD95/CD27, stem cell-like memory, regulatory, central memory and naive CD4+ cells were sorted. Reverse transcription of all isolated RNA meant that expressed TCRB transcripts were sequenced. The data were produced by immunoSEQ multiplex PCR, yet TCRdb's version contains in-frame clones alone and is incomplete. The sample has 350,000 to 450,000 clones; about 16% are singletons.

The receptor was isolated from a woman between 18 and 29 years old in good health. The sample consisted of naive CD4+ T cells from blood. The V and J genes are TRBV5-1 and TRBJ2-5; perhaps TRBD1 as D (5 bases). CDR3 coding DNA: TGCGCCAGCAGCTTGGTCCCTCCAAGGGCAGGGTACCAAGAGACCCAGTACTTC. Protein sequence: CASSLVPPRAGYQETQYF.